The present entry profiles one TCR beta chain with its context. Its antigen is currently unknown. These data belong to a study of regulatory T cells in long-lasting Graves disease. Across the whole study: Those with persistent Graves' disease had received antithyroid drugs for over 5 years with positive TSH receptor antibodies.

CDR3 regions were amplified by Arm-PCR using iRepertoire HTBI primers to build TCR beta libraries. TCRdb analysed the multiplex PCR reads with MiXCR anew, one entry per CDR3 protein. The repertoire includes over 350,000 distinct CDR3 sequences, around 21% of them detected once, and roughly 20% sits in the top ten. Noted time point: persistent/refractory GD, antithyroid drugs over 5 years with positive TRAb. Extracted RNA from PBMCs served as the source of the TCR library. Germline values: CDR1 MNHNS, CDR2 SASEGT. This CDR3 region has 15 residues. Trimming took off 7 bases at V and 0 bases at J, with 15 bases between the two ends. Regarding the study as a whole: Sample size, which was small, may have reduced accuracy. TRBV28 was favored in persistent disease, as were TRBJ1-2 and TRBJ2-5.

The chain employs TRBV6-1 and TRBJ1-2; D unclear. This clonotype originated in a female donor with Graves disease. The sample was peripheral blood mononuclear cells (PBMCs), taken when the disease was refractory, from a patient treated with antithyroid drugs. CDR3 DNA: TGTGCCAGCATCACGAGCAGTAAAGCTAACTATGGCTACACCTTC. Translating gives CASITSSKANYGYTF.